This TCR beta chain was identified in a study of shared clonotypes between healthy human individuals. Clones were read by immunoSEQ multiplex PCR, and TCRdb kept only the in-frame ones, dropping some. This sample has some 2 million clones, with 90% to 95% found just once. All the donors were Caucasian adults who lived in Nashville, Tennessee. Trimming removed 8 bases from V and 6 bases from J; junction bases left unmatched: 11. The CDR3 is 15 amino acids. Germline-derived CDR1 and CDR2 are MNHNY and SVGAGI (reference sequence). Material for sequencing was naive CD4+ T cells sorted from blood. Subset: CD45RA+ positively selected. The rearrangement links TRBV6-6 to TRBJ2-1; 9 positions agree with TRBD2. The source of this sequence is a man aged 18 to 29 in good health. The CDR3 reads CASQAGRGGSNEQFF. Written as DNA, the CDR3 is TGTGCCAGCCAGGCCGGGCGGGGGGGCTCCAATGAGCAGTTCTTC.